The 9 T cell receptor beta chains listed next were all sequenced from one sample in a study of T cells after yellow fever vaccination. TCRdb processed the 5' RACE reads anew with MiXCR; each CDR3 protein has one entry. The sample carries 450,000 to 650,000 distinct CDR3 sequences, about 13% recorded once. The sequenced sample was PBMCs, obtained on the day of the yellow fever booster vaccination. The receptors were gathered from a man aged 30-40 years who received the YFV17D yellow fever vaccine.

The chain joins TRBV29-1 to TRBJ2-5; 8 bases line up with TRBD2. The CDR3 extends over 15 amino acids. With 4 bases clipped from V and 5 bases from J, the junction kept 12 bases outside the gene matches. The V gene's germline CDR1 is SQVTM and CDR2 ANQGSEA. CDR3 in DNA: TGCAGCGTTGGTGGTGCGAGCGGGAGTGGGGAGACCCAGTACTTC. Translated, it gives CSVGGASGSGETQYF.

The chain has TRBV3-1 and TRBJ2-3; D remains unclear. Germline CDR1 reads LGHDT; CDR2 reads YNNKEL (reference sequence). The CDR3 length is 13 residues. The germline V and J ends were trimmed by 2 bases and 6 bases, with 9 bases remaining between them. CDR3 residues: CASSQMPGDTQYF. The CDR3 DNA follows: TGTGCCAGCAGCCAAATGCCCGGGGATACGCAGTATTTT.

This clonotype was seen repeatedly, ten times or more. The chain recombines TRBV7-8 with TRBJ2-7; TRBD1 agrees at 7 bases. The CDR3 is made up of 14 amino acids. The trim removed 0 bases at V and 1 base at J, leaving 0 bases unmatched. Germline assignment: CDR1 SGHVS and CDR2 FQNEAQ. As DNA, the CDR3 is TGTGCCAGCAGCTTAGCGGGACAGTCCTACGAGCAGTACTTC. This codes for CASSLAGQSYEQYF.

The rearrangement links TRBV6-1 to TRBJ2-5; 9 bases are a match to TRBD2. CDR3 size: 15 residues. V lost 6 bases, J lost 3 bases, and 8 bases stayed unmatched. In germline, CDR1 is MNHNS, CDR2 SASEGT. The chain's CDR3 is CASSDAPSGKETQYF. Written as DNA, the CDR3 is TGTGCCAGCAGCGACGCTCCTAGCGGGAAAGAGACCCAGTACTTC.

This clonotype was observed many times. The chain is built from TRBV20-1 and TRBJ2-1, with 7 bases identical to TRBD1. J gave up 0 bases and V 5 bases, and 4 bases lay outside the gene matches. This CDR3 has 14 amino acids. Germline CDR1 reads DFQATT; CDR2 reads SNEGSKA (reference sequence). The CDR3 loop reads CSASGGSSYNEQFF. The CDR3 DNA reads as TGCAGTGCTTCAGGGGGTAGCTCCTACAATGAGCAGTTCTTC.

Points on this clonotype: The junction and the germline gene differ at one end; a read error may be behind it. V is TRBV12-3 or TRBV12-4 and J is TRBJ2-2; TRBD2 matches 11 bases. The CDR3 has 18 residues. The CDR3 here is CASSLASGRTAKTGELFF. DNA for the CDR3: TGTGCCAGCAGTTTGGCTAGCGGGAGGACGGCGAAGACCGGGGAGCTGTTTTTT.

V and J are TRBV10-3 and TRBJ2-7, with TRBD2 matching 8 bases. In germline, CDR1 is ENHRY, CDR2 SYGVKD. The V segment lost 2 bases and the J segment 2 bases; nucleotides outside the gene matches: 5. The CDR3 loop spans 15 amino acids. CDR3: CAISEDLGLAYEQYF. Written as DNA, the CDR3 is TGTGCCATCAGTGAGGACTTGGGACTAGCCTACGAGCAGTACTTC.

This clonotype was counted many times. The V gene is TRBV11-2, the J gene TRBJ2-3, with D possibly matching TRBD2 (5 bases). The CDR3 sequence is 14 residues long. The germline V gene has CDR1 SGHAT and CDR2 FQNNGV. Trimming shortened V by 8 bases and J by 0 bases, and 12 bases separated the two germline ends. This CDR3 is CASREESSTDTQYF. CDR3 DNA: TGTGCCAGCCGGGAAGAATCTAGCACAGATACGCAGTATTTT.

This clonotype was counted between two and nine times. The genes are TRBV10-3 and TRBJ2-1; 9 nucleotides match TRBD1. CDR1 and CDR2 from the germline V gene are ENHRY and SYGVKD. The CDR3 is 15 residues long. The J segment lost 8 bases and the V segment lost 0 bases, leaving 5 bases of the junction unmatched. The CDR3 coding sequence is TGTGCCATCAGTGAGTCAGGACAGGGGTTGCATGAGCAGTTCTTC. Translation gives CAISESGQGLHEQFF.